These 20 T cell receptor beta chains were all obtained from the same sample, sequenced in a study of Tregs in tolerant kidney transplant recipients. Only in-frame clones appear in the TCRdb table, and some are missing; sequencing was by immunoSEQ multiplex PCR. The data show approximately 90,000 clones, roughly 93% seen once. Recipients received nonmyeloablative bone marrow transplants from related graft donors, with transient mixed chimerism. Source: CD4+ T cells from blood (PBMCs), taken 12 months after the transplant. The source of these receptors is a human patient who received a combined kidney and bone marrow transplant. The T cells may come from the graft donor.

The chain has TRBV9 and TRBJ2-2; 12 nucleotides line up with TRBD2. This CDR3 region has 16 residues. Germline CDR1 and CDR2: SGDLS and YYNGEE. V lost 4 bases, J lost 6 bases, and 7 bases stayed unmatched. Written as DNA, the CDR3 is TGTGCCAGCAGCCCCTACGGACTAGCGGGACCCGGGGAGCTGTTTTTT. Translation: CASSPYGLAGPGELFF.

The V gene is TRBV25-1, the J gene TRBJ2-5; a possible D gene is TRBD2 (5 bases). V lost 5 bases, J lost 4 bases, and 11 bases lay in between. The CDR3 extends over 13 amino acids. Germline assignment: CDR1 MGHDK and CDR2 SYGVNS. The CDR3 here is CASSLRGTETQYF. The CDR3 nucleotides are TGTGCCAGCAGTCTACGGGGTACAGAGACCCAGTACTTC.

This sequence joins TRBV7-2 and TRBJ2-7, with 7 bases fitting TRBD1. The germline CDR1 and CDR2 sequences are SGHTA and FQGNSA. V was pared by 5 bases and J by 2 bases, with 9 bases of the junction left unmatched. The CDR3 is 15 residues long. The DNA for the CDR3 is TGTGCCAGCAGCCTAACGGGGACAGTTACCTACGAGCAGTACTTC. This translates into CASSLTGTVTYEQYF.

J is TRBJ2-7 and V is TRBV5-1; tentatively, D is TRBD1 (6 bases). Trimming took 3 bases from V and 4 from J, leaving 11 bases between them. The CDR3 spans 13 residues. Germline V gives CDR1 SGHRS, CDR2 YFSETQ. CDR3 loop: CASSSLQGYEQYF. CDR3 DNA sequence: TGCGCCAGCAGCTCACTACAGGGTTACGAGCAGTACTTC.

The J gene is TRBJ2-7, the V gene TRBV11-3; D gene unclear. V lost 7 bases to trimming and J lost 2 bases, with 15 bases between them. The length of the CDR3 is 14 residues. Germline CDR1 SGHNT, CDR2 YENEEA. In nucleotides, the CDR3 is TGTGCCAGCAACATCAGAGCCAGGCCCTACGAGCAGTACTTC. It yields the protein CASNIRARPYEQYF.

This chain uses TRBV7-9 with TRBJ2-5; possible D gene TRBD2, 5 bases. Per the germline V gene, CDR1 is SEHNR and CDR2 is FQNEAQ (reference sequence). V lost 1 base to trimming and J lost 5 bases, with 5 bases between them. The CDR3 has 12 amino acids. The CDR3 region is CASSLGRETQYF. Written as DNA, the CDR3 is TGTGCCAGCAGCTTAGGGAGGGAGACCCAGTACTTC. The full variable domain, rest sourced from reference TRBV7-9 and TRBJ2-5, is DTGVSQNPRHKITKRGQNVTFRCDPISEHNRLYWYRQTLGQGPEFLTYFQNEAQLEKSRLLSDRFSAERPKGSFSTLEIQRTEQGDSAMYLCASSLGRETQYFGPGTRLLVL.

The chain links TRBV7-6 to TRBJ1-2; 7 bases align to TRBD1. Trimming removed 5 bases from V and 7 bases from J; junction bases left unmatched: 7. The CDR3 has 13 amino acids. Germline CDR1 is SGHVS and CDR2 is FNYEAQ. The CDR3 sequence is CASSPRQGSGYTF. CDR3 nucleotide sequence: TGTGCCAGCAGCCCTCGACAGGGTTCTGGCTACACCTTC.

The chain is built from TRBV2 and TRBJ2-2; possibly TRBD2 for D (7 bases). Germline V gives CDR1 SNHLY, CDR2 FYNNEI. The CDR3 is 15 amino acids. V lost 6 bases to trimming and J lost 1 base, with 12 bases between them. The CDR3 here is CASRKRGGNTGELFF. For the CDR3, the DNA is TGTGCCAGCAGAAAGAGGGGGGGGAACACCGGGGAGCTGTTTTTT.

The table lists this clone with a count of one. This sample also contains other DNA sequences that code for the same CDR3. This chain uses TRBV6-1 with TRBJ1-5, with a weak D call TRBD1 (5 bases). Trimming took off 9 bases at V and 3 bases at J, with 12 bases between the two ends. The CDR3 loop spans 13 amino acids. Germline CDR1 and CDR2: MNHNS and SASEGT. CDR3 residues: CASSWGDNQPQHF. The CDR3 DNA follows: TGTGCCAGTAGTTGGGGGGACAATCAGCCCCAGCATTTT.

The chain uses TRBV7-6 and TRBJ2-3; D ambiguous. The CDR3 runs to 12 residues. V gave up 5 bases and J gave up 1 base, with 4 bases separating them. CDR1 and CDR2 (germline): SGHVS, FNYEAQ. CDR3 nucleotide sequence: TGTGCCAGCAGCCCTCGCACAGATACGCAGTATTTT. It encodes CASSPRTDTQYF.

The gene calls are TRBV11-2 and TRBJ2-7; TRBD2 matches at 9 bases. J gave up 7 bases and V 3 bases, and 13 bases lay outside the gene matches. CDR3 length: 16 residues. Germline values: CDR1 SGHAT, CDR2 FQNNGV. CDR3: CASSLRASGVTSEQYF. The CDR3 DNA sequence: TGTGCCAGCAGCTTGAGGGCTAGCGGGGTTACGTCGGAGCAGTACTTC.

The chain is built from TRBV15 and TRBJ2-3, with D perhaps matching TRBD2 (5 bases). The V end lost 1 base, the J end lost 0 bases, and 11 bases lay between the germline ends. Per germline, CDR1 LNHNV and CDR2 YYDKDF (reference sequence). This CDR3 contains 16 residues. The CDR3 DNA reads TGTGCCACCAGCAGAGTGGCGGGCCTTAGCACAGATACGCAGTATTTT. Translated: CATSRVAGLSTDTQYF.

With respect to this clone: Other DNA sequences in this specimen translate into the identical CDR3. V gene TRBV7-3 combines with J gene TRBJ1-6, with 9 positions matching TRBD1. CDR3 length: 14 residues. CDR1 and CDR2 (germline): SGHTA, FQGTGA. The ends lost 5 bases at V and 13 bases at J; junction bases unmatched: 9. In nucleotides, the CDR3 is TGTGCCAGCAGCGCGGACAGGGGATCTTCCCCCCTCCACTTT. This gives the protein CASSADRGSSPLHF.

This rearrangement joins TRBV6-5 to TRBJ1-5, with 12 bases that match TRBD1. The CDR3 covers 15 residues. Trimming at V came to 6 bases and at J to 7 bases, leaving 7 bases not matched to a gene. Germline values: CDR1 MNHEY, CDR2 SVGAGI. The CDR3 protein is CASSPGQGANQPQHF. The CDR3 DNA sequence: TGTGCCAGCAGCCCGGGACAGGGGGCGAACCAGCCCCAGCATTTT.

The CDR3 nucleotides are TGCAGCGTTGGGAAGGGGAGCACAGATACGCAGTATTTT. It encodes CSVGKGSTDTQYF. The chain carries TRBV29-1 and TRBJ2-3; D may be TRBD1 (5 bases). The CDR3 has 13 amino acids. Per the germline V gene, CDR1 is SQVTM and CDR2 is ANQGSEA. Trimming took 4 bases from V and 0 from J, leaving 8 bases between them.

This clone was detected once. The V and J genes are TRBV5-5 and TRBJ2-2; 9 nucleotides align to TRBD1. The CDR3 covers 15 residues. The germline gives CDR1 SGHKS, CDR2 YYEKEE (reference sequence). The V gene end was trimmed by 4 bases and the J gene end by 7 bases; junction bases not matched to a gene: 8. CDR3 bases: TGTGCCAGCAGCGCCCGGACAGGGGAGATCGGGGAGCTGTTTTTT. It translates to CASSARTGEIGELFF.

The gene calls are TRBV4-2 and TRBJ2-2; 9 nucleotides match TRBD1. The CDR3 loop spans 15 amino acids. With 7 bases clipped from V and 2 bases from J, the junction kept 5 bases outside the gene matches. The germline gives CDR1 LGHNA, CDR2 YNFKEQ. The CDR3 region has the DNA TGTGCCAGCAACGGACAGGGGTTTAACACCGGGGAGCTGTTTTTT. It yields the protein CASNGQGFNTGELFF.

About this clone itself: This CDR3 is also generated by other DNA sequences in the sample. The genes are TRBV28 and TRBJ2-7, with TRBD2 identical over 13 bases. With V trimmed by 3 bases and J by 0 bases, 5 bases remained unmatched. The germline V gene encodes CDR1 MDHEN and CDR2 SYDVKM. The length of the CDR3 is 17 residues. CDR3 DNA: TGTGCCAGCAGTTTTCCTGGACTAGCGGGGGACTCCTACGAGCAGTACTTC. Encoded protein: CASSFPGLAGDSYEQYF.

This chain connects TRBV5-5 to TRBJ2-7, with D perhaps matching TRBD1 (5 bases). CDR3 length: 15 amino acids. Germline V CDR1 and CDR2: SGHKS, YYEKEE (reference sequence). The ends were cut back, 5 bases at V and 1 base at J, with 16 bases in the middle. CDR3 sequence: CASRNRPDTSYEQYF. CDR3 coding DNA: TGTGCCAGCAGAAACAGACCGGACACTTCCTACGAGCAGTACTTC.

The chain links TRBV5-4 to TRBJ2-2; possible D gene TRBD2, 6 bases. This CDR3 comprises 17 residues. Germline assignment: CDR1 SGHNT and CDR2 YYREEE (reference sequence). V lost 1 base to trimming and J lost 1 base, with 14 bases between them. The CDR3 DNA is TGTGCCAGCAGCTTGCCTAGCGTTAAAGGGAACACCGGGGAGCTGTTTTTT. Its translation: CASSLPSVKGNTGELFF.